These 5 T cell receptor beta chains came from one sample sequenced in a study of blood T cells in healthy people across ages. The use of a sample-barcoded 5' primer and a J-beta primer mix characterized a second PCR of roughly 6 to 11 cycles. TCRdb re-analysed the 5' RACE reads in MiXCR, keeping a single row per CDR3 protein. The table shows under 2,000,000 distinct CDR3 sequences, with 49% occurring only once. Specimen: blood. All receptors derive from a woman in her thirties or forties in good health.

The CDR3 DNA follows: TGTGCCAGCAGCCAATACCACCCTTCCTACGAGCAGTACTTC. It yields the protein CASSQYHPSYEQYF. This chain joins TRBV3-1 and TRBJ2-7; D is unresolved. The germline V gene has CDR1 LGHDT and CDR2 YNNKEL (reference sequence). Trimming pared 2 bases from V and 1 base from J, leaving 9 bases between. CDR3 length: 14 residues.

This clonotype was seen a few times. The chain employs TRBV12-3 or TRBV12-4 and TRBJ2-1; 9 bases line up with TRBD1. Trimming took 5 bases from V and 9 from J; bases not matched to a gene: 5. CDR3 length: 13 amino acids. The CDR3 protein is CASSNPTGGEQFF. The CDR3 coding sequence is TGTGCCAGCAGTAACCCGACAGGGGGTGAGCAGTTCTTC.

This clonotype turned up a few times. The CDR3 DNA sequence: TGTGCCACCAGCAGAACTCAGCTAGCGGGTCCTGGCTACGAGCAGTACTTC. This translates into CATSRTQLAGPGYEQYF. J is TRBJ2-7 and V is TRBV15; 8 bases are shared with TRBD2. J lost 3 bases, V lost 2 bases, and 12 bases had no gene match. The length of the CDR3 is 17 residues. In germline, CDR1 is LNHNV, CDR2 YYDKDF (reference sequence).

This clonotype was found a few times. The V call is TRBV6-1, the J call TRBJ2-1; a possible D gene is TRBD1 (6 bases). Trimming removed 11 bases at V and 4 bases at J, with 9 bases between. Germline V lookup: CDR1 MNHNS, CDR2 SASEGT. The CDR3 is 11 residues long. Here the CDR3 DNA reads TGTGCCCACAGGGCTTACAATGAGCAGTTCTTC. The encoded protein is CAHRAYNEQFF.

The chain links TRBV7-2 to TRBJ2-7; tentatively, D is TRBD1 (5 bases). Per germline, CDR1 SGHTA and CDR2 FQGNSA. V lost 7 bases and J 7 bases, leaving 17 bases between the germline ends. CDR3 length: 13 residues. CDR3: CASNIRQRAEQYF. The CDR3 region has the DNA TGTGCCAGCAATATTAGACAGCGCGCAGAGCAGTACTTC.